This T cell receptor beta chain was sequenced for a study of blood T cells in healthy people across ages (dated by TCRdb to about 2015). In the study overall: Template switching captured roughly one uniquely barcoded TCR beta cDNA molecule per two T cells in model experiments. Age-related changes in TCR beta repertoire diversity were measured in the study by deep sequencing normalized with unique cDNA molecular identifiers. The donors were divided into four age groups: young (average about 15 years), middle-aged (around 41), aged (about 62) and long-lived (roughly 88). For two donors (one aged 18 to 30 and one aged 80 or older), the study analyzed two additional independent replicas of 1 million unique cDNA reads from the same blood draw.

The CDR3 spans 15 residues, from the cysteine through the phenylalanine. Of all the DNA, just the CDR3 is kept, 45 bases in frame from base 1. The trim is 5 bases for V and 9 bases for J, with a gap of 20 bases between the germline ends. Taken from the germline V gene, the CDR1 and CDR2 loops are MDHEN and SYDVKM. Findings and caveats that apply to the study as a whole: Because profiling used bulk unsorted PBMCs, naive and antigen-experienced compartments could not be compared conclusively. As age increased, observed TCR beta diversity per million T cells dropped in a roughly linear way, and a significant reduction was already evident by age about 40. The long-lived group showed more naive CD4+ T cells, fewer expanded clones and increased TCR diversity than the aged group, suggesting age selection. Observed TCR beta diversity correlated strongly with the percentage of naive T cells measured by flow cytometry. Donor CMV infection status was unknown, potentially confounding age-related changes in expanded clonotypes. Total diversity estimates from one million sequenced T cells were considered lower bounds and underestimates.

Points on this clonotype: No cognate antigen has been identified for it. Base-call qualities are not available, and no considerably larger clone is one nucleotide away.

Libraries came from 5' RACE. TCRdb records Illumina HiSeq 2500 as the sequencer. The second PCR ran for about 6 to 12 cycles and used a J-beta primer mix along with a sample-barcoded 5' primer. A template-switch 5' adaptor carrying 12 random nucleotides introduced a unique molecular identifier onto each TCR beta cDNA molecule. Each sample yielded at least 3 million CDR3-containing paired-end reads. All of the RNA was converted into first-strand cDNA using the Mint cDNA synthesis kit, with a TRBC-specific oligonucleotide serving as the primer. After uracil-DNA glycosylase treatment, a first 18-cycle PCR used universal primers M1SS and BC2_uni_R on all cDNA. On the authors' methods: Each sample was normalized by randomly selecting 1 million high-quality reads, each carrying a distinct molecular identifier. Reads sharing molecular identifiers were discarded rather than binned into consensus sequences. MiTCR, set to a Q25 quality threshold and the strictest error-elimination algorithm, was used for CDR3 identification, clonotype clustering and error correction. A nonparametric unseen species model with Euler transformation was used to estimate lower-bound total TCR beta diversity. TCRdb handled the public reads itself, with Q25 trimming in fastp and clone calling in MiXCR, and kept productive beta chains. CDR3 protein sequences are deduplicated, and each keeps its most common genes and DNA. The authors' filters were not applied to this entry. Counted in this sample were roughly 800,000 distinct CDR3 sequences; about 25% of them appeared once. Of the sample, just under 9.5% is held by the ten largest clones.

Systemically healthy Caucasian individuals from Russia, some 38 in total and aged about 6 to 95 years, were included as donors. Each donor gave approximately 10 milliliters of peripheral blood, collected into EDTA-treated Vacutainer tubes. Ficoll-Paque density-gradient centrifugation was used to isolate PBMCs, with at least 6.5 million per sample. Total RNA, at least 6 micrograms per sample, was extracted from PBMCs with Trizol reagent. For every donor, flow cytometry on a PBMC aliquot measured the percentage of naive CD45RAhigh/CD27high T cells. The sample was also reused in another study, on T cells of mothers and their children. Per that second paper: Nine systemically healthy Caucasian individuals, comprising three mothers and their six children, were included as donors. cDNA synthesis consumed the entire amount of extracted RNA, loaded at roughly 1.5 ug RNA in each 15 ul reaction. In the second PCR, sample barcodes and 2-4 random nucleotides were introduced via the M1S primer. Over 8 million TCR beta CDR3 reads were obtained for each mother, and 3 million to 3.5 million reads were obtained for each child. Thymic selection shapes the output of TCR recombination in a similar way in related and unrelated pairs, and inherited differences have a minor effect. Normalized repertoire overlap was always found to be slightly, but never significantly, higher in related mother-child pairs than in unrelated mother-child pairs. With a sensitivity of about 100 clones per million clonotypes, no persistent microchimeric T cell clones were detected. Deep NGS was used in the study to compare the TCR beta repertoires of mothers and children and to look for features that separate related mother-child pairs from unrelated individuals. Mothers averaged around 43 +/- 4 years of age and children averaged approximately 12 +/- 4 years. After adapters were ligated using NEBNext reagents, the libraries underwent 100+100 nt paired-end sequencing on an Illumina HiSeq 2000. To prevent cross-contamination, the mother and child libraries were prepared a month apart and were sequenced in separate runs. Between about 500,000 and 2,100,000 distinct TCR beta clonotypes were identified per donor. Naive TCR beta clonotypes were estimated from low-frequency clonotypes matched to each donor's FACS-determined naive share, without sorting.

The chain employs TRBV28 and TRBJ2-4; the D gene is possibly TRBD1 or TRBD2, with 6 bases matching each. The TCR originated in a boy between 10 and 17 years old in good health. Specimen: blood. The DNA sequence is given as TGTGCCAGCAGTGAAACTGGGGGGCGAGGTGTCATTCAGTACTTC. This translates into CASSETGGRGVIQYF.